This passage covers 20 T cell receptor beta chains from one sample sequenced in a study of T cells expressing NK-cell markers. TCRdb re-called the 5' RACE reads and gives one entry per CDR3 protein, without DNA. Its table lists about 440,000 distinct CDR3 sequences. Sequencing used blood T cells: a sorted CD56 or NKG2C T cell subset, CD4+ or CD8+ T cells, or bulk PBMC T cells (not recorded which). These receptors were obtained from a woman aged 18-69 years in good health.

The rearrangement uses TRBV12-3 or TRBV12-4 and TRBJ2-7. The CDR3 has 12 amino acids. The CDR3 protein is CASSLTTYEQYF.

The genes are TRBV19 and TRBJ2-7. The CDR3 extends over 13 amino acids. Germline V gene sequence: CDR1 LNHDA, CDR2 SQIVND (reference sequence). The CDR3 is CASSVGGPYEQYF.

The chain has TRBV21-1 and TRBJ2-1; TCRdb selects TRBD2, and the lack of DNA leaves this call unchecked. TRBV21-1 is an annotated pseudogene. The CDR3 runs to 16 residues. This CDR3 reads CASSKARPHRYNEQFF.

The rearrangement links TRBV9 to TRBJ2-5; TCRdb proposes TRBD2, but this gene call is untestable without DNA. Germline CDR1 is SGDLS and CDR2 is YYNGEE. There are 13 residues in the CDR3. CDR3 loop: CASSVDGGGIQYF.

Here the CDR3 reads CARSQRSSSYNEQFF. The chain combines TRBV12-3 or TRBV12-4 with TRBJ2-1; TCRdb selects TRBD2, and the lack of DNA leaves this call unchecked. The CDR3 has 15 amino acids.

J is TRBJ2-5 and V is TRBV20-1; absent DNA, TCRdb's TRBD2 call cannot be checked. This CDR3 region has 16 residues. Germline CDR1 and CDR2: DFQATT and SNEGSKA (reference sequence). This chain's CDR3 is CSASPGGPGVGETQYF.

This sequence joins TRBV5-6 and TRBJ1-1; TCRdb gives TRBD1 as the D gene, but with no DNA this cannot be confirmed. CDR1 and CDR2 (germline): SGHDT, YYEEEE. This CDR3 has 13 residues. CDR3 sequence reads: CASSPGTATEAFF. Filled out from reference TRBV5-6 and TRBJ1-1, the complete variable domain reads DAGVTQSPTHLIKTRGQQVTLRCSPKSGHDTVSWYQQALGQGPQFIFQYYEEEERQRGNFPDRFSGHQFPNYSSELNVNALLLGDSALYLCASSPGTATEAFFGQGTRLTVV.

The V and J genes are TRBV5-1 and TRBJ1-1; the D call of TRBD1 rests on TCRdb alone, since no DNA is present to check it. Per germline, CDR1 SGHRS and CDR2 YFSETQ. The CDR3 loop spans 11 amino acids. CDR3 amino acids: CASAGATEAFF.

The J gene is TRBJ2-3, the V gene TRBV7-2; TCRdb outputs TRBD2, but without DNA this stays unchecked. The CDR3 is 15 residues long. Germline CDR1 reads SGHTA; CDR2 reads FQGNSA. CDR3 sequence reads: CASSLAGLPHDTQYF. The variable domain in full, with the rest retrieved from reference TRBV7-2 and TRBJ2-3, is GAGVSQSPSNKVTEKGKDVELRCDPISGHTALYWYRQSLGQGLEFLIYFQGNSAPDKSGLPSDRFSAERTGGSVSTLTIQRTQQEDSAVYLCASSLAGLPHDTQYFGPGTRLTVL.

V usage is TRBV15 and J usage is TRBJ2-1; with no DNA, the TCRdb D assignment of TRBD1 cannot be verified. CDR1 and CDR2 (germline): LNHNV, YYDKDF (reference sequence). CDR3 length: 15 residues. The CDR3 reads CATSRRQDVSNEQFF.

The V call is TRBV9, the J call TRBJ2-1; with no DNA, the TCRdb D assignment of TRBD2 cannot be verified. CDR1 and CDR2 from the germline V gene are SGDLS and YYNGEE. This CDR3 region has 14 residues. This chain's CDR3 is CASSPSGSHNEQFF.

V usage is TRBV6-1 and J usage is TRBJ2-7; there is no DNA to check the TCRdb D call of TRBD2. CDR1 is MNHNS and CDR2 is SASEGT in the germline V gene. This CDR3 spans 15 amino acids. The CDR3 sequence is CASSPGLPPRNEQYF.

The genes are TRBV7-8 and TRBJ2-3; the TRBD1 assignment by TCRdb is unverifiable without DNA. The CDR3 covers 18 residues. Germline V lookup: CDR1 SGHVS, CDR2 FQNEAQ. The CDR3 here is CASSLVVTAPEGTDTQYF. The whole variable domain, remainder taken from reference TRBV7-8 and TRBJ2-3, is GAGVSQSPRYKVAKRGQDVALRCDPISGHVSLFWYQQALGQGPEFLTYFQNEAQLDKSGLPSDRFFAERPEGSVSTLKIQRTQQEDSAVYLCASSLVVTAPEGTDTQYFGPGTRLTVL.

The rearrangement uses TRBV24-1 and TRBJ2-3; TCRdb lists TRBD2, though no DNA is available to test this call. Germline values: CDR1 KGHDR, CDR2 SFDVKD. The length of the CDR3 is 16 residues. The CDR3 region is CATSDLKLAGTDTQYF.

V usage is TRBV28 and J usage is TRBJ2-5; TCRdb's D gene call, TRBD2, goes unchecked for lack of DNA. The CDR3 has 13 residues. CDR1 and CDR2 from the germline V gene are MDHEN and SYDVKM. CDR3 region: CASSQLAIETQYF.

The chain joins TRBV3-1 to TRBJ1-4; TCRdb selects TRBD1, and the lack of DNA leaves this call unchecked. Per the germline V gene, CDR1 is LGHDT and CDR2 is YNNKEL (reference sequence). The CDR3 totals 15 residues. This CDR3 reads CASSQRTATNEKLFF.

The CDR3 region is CASRSGTGEHYGYTF. V gene TRBV7-9 combines with J gene TRBJ1-2; TCRdb returns TRBD1, unconfirmable since there is no DNA. Germline V gives CDR1 SEHNR, CDR2 FQNEAQ (reference sequence). The CDR3 is made up of 15 amino acids.

This chain connects TRBV3-1 to TRBJ2-5; TCRdb names TRBD2, which stays unverified in the absence of DNA. Germline V CDR1 and CDR2: LGHDT, YNNKEL (reference sequence). The CDR3 extends over 17 amino acids. CDR3 residues: CASSQERSGRGQETQYF.

CDR3 amino acids: CASSLQYRGLSPLHF. The gene calls are TRBV27 and TRBJ1-6; the TCRdb D gene call, TRBD1, has no DNA to confirm it. This CDR3 is 15 amino acids long. The germline V gene encodes CDR1 MNHEY and CDR2 SMNVEV (reference sequence).

The rearrangement links TRBV10-3 to TRBJ1-4. Germline V gene lookup returns CDR1 ENHRY and CDR2 SYGVKD. The length of the CDR3 is 11 residues. This chain's CDR3 is CAISSEGKLFF.